These 9 T cell receptor beta chains originate from one sample sequenced in a study of early T cells in non-severe SARS-CoV-2 infection. Via MiXCR, TCRdb re-called the 5' RACE reads, giving one row per CDR3 protein. The table records roughly 38,000 distinct CDR3 sequences, around 6% of them present only once. Sequencing used whole blood. The receptors stem from an adult who was a healthcare worker with PCR-confirmed SARS-CoV-2 infection or an uninfected control (not recorded which).

This clonotype was counted ten times or more. This rearrangement joins TRBV12-3 or TRBV12-4 to TRBJ2-6; D is unresolved. CDR3 size: 15 residues. V was clipped by 6 bases and J by 1 base, with 10 bases between them. The CDR3 loop reads CASSEHRSGANVLTF. CDR3 coding DNA: TGTGCCAGCAGCGAACATCGATCTGGGGCCAACGTCCTGACTTTC.

This clonotype was observed a handful of times. J is TRBJ2-7 and V is TRBV4-1; TRBD1 matches at 8 bases. The germline V gene has CDR1 MGHRA and CDR2 YSYEKL. The CDR3 has 16 residues. J gave up 2 bases and V 4 bases, and 10 bases lay outside the gene matches. In nucleotides, the CDR3 is TGCGCCAGCAGCCCCACCGGGACAGGCGGGACCTACGAGCAGTACTTC. Translation gives CASSPTGTGGTYEQYF.

The sample holds many counts of this clonotype. The gene calls are TRBV7-9 and TRBJ2-3; TRBD2 matches at 10 bases. J gave up 12 bases and V 3 bases, and 6 bases lay outside the gene matches. There are 13 residues in the CDR3. Germline loops: CDR1 SEHNR, CDR2 FQNEAQ (reference sequence). The chain's CDR3 is CASSFLAGDTQYF. Written as DNA, the CDR3 is TGTGCCAGCAGCTTCCTAGCGGGAGACACACAGTATTTT.

This clonotype was counted many times. Compared with germline, one end of the junction differs, possibly owing to a read error. The rearrangement links TRBV4-3 to TRBJ1-4; D not certain. CDR1 and CDR2 from the germline V gene are LGHNA and YSLEER. The CDR3 sequence is 13 residues long. DNA of the CDR3: TGCGCCAGCAGCCAAGATTTGGAGGAAAAGCTGTTTTTT. It specifies CASSQDLEEKLFF.

This clonotype was found a few times. The V gene is TRBV6-5, the J gene TRBJ1-5; possibly TRBD1 for D (6 bases). Germline V CDR1 and CDR2: MNHEY, SVGAGI. V was shortened by 8 bases and J by 7 bases, with 18 bases between the two germline ends. CDR3 length: 14 residues. The CDR3 reads CASRGPDGGQPQHF. Here the CDR3 DNA reads TGTGCCAGCCGGGGGCCCGACGGAGGACAGCCCCAGCATTTT.

This clonotype was found many times. The chain recombines TRBV29-1 with TRBJ2-7; 7 nucleotides match TRBD2. With 2 bases clipped from V and 0 bases from J, the junction kept 7 bases outside the gene matches. Germline CDR1 SQVTM, CDR2 ANQGSEA. The CDR3 runs to 15 residues. The CDR3, as DNA: TGCAGCGTTGAATCGGGGCGGGGGAGCTCCTACGAGCAGTACTTC. Protein product: CSVESGRGSSYEQYF.

This clonotype was counted at least ten times. V and J are TRBV11-3 and TRBJ2-7; D gene uncertain. Germline V lookup: CDR1 SGHNT, CDR2 YENEEA. This CDR3 has 15 residues. Trimming removed 5 bases at V and 1 base at J, with 15 bases between. CDR3 region: CASSLGPDRSYEQYF. CDR3 coding DNA: TGTGCCAGCAGCCTAGGTCCGGACCGGTCCTACGAGCAGTACTTC.

This clonotype was detected ten times or more. The chain is built from TRBV29-1 and TRBJ1-2; tentative D call: TRBD1 (6 bases). Germline lookup yields CDR1 SQVTM and CDR2 ANQGSEA. V was trimmed by 6 bases and J by 5 bases, leaving 19 bases between them. CDR3 length: 14 residues. CDR3 DNA sequence: TGCAGCGTAGCCCGAGGGGGAGAGGTTTATGGCTACACCTTC. It specifies CSVARGGEVYGYTF.

This clonotype was detected ten times or more. The rearrangement joins TRBV7-2 to TRBJ2-2; 7 bases are a match to TRBD1. CDR3 length equals 15 residues. V was clipped by 5 bases and J by 3 bases; unmatched bases: 6. The germline V gene has CDR1 SGHTA and CDR2 FQGNSA. In DNA form, the CDR3 reads TGTGCCAGCAGCCAGGACAGGCGGGACACCGGGGAGCTGTTTTTT. Its translation: CASSQDRRDTGELFF.